These 29 T cell receptor beta chains came from one sample sequenced in a study of cytomegalovirus exposure and HLA in healthy donors. The PCR ran on 60 Vbeta and 13 Jbeta primers. The protocol was immunoSEQ multiplex PCR, while the TCRdb copy is restricted to in-frame clones and leaves out a portion. The data show 200,000 to 250,000 clones, around 73% seen once. The sequenced material came from PBMCs. The source of these receptors is a young woman in good health and CMV-seronegative.

The chain has TRBV6-6 and TRBJ1-3; the D is unclear. This CDR3 has 14 amino acids. In germline, CDR1 is MNHNY, CDR2 SVGAGI (reference sequence). Trimming cost V 2 bases and J 3 bases, with 8 bases left between them. CDR3 DNA: TGTGCCAGCAGTTACGGCCGCTTTGGAAACACCATATATTTT. Amino acid sequence: CASSYGRFGNTIYF.

This chain links TRBV5-4 with TRBJ1-1, with TRBD1 identical over 7 bases. The CDR3 is 13 amino acids. CDR1 is SGHNT, CDR2 YYREEE, per germline (reference sequence). J was trimmed by 5 bases and V by 2 bases; bases with no gene match: 3. CDR3 protein: CASSLLTGTEAFF. Here the CDR3 DNA reads TGTGCCAGCAGCTTACTGACAGGGACTGAAGCTTTCTTT.

This clone was seen a few times. The rearrangement links TRBV29-1 to TRBJ2-7; the D gene is possibly TRBD1 (6 bases). Per germline, CDR1 SQVTM and CDR2 ANQGSEA. V shed 1 base and J shed 7 bases, with 11 bases lying between them. CDR3 size: 12 residues. CDR3: CSVEAGVREQYF. Here the CDR3 DNA reads TGCAGCGTTGAAGCAGGGGTCAGGGAGCAGTACTTC.

The J gene is TRBJ2-7, the V gene TRBV6-1; perhaps TRBD2 as D (6 bases). The length of the CDR3 is 14 residues. CDR1 MNHNS and CDR2 SASEGT come from the germline V gene. Deletions cut 4 bases from V and 4 bases from J, with 14 bases between. The CDR3 coding sequence is TGTGCCAGCAGTGTAGTGAGACTAGGGTACGAGCAGTACTTC. It translates to CASSVVRLGYEQYF.

This clone has more than one count but fewer than ten. The V and J genes are TRBV13 and TRBJ2-3; 10 bases line up with TRBD2. V dropped 4 bases and J dropped 4; count of bases not matched to a gene: 5. Germline CDR1 and CDR2: PRHDT and FYEKMQ (reference sequence). The CDR3 contains 15 residues. The CDR3 DNA reads TGTGCCAGCAGCTCGCCTAGCGGGAGCGCAGATACGCAGTATTTT. Residues: CASSSPSGSADTQYF.

This clone was observed a handful of times. The chain joins TRBV5-1 to TRBJ2-1; 9 nucleotides line up with TRBD1. The CDR3 is 19 residues long. The germline V gene has CDR1 SGHRS and CDR2 YFSETQ. Losses at the gene ends were 2 bases for V and 0 bases for J; bases not matched to a gene: 12. The CDR3 nucleotides read TGCGCCAGCAGCTTTACAGGGGGCGGCGGGTATAGCTCCTACAATGAGCAGTTCTTC. Translation gives CASSFTGGGGYSSYNEQFF. Full variable domain (rest looked up from reference TRBV5-1 and TRBJ2-1): KAGVTQTPRYLIKTRGQQVTLSCSPISGHRSVSWYQQTPGQGLQFLFEYFSETQRNKGNFPGRFSGRQFSNSRSEMNVSTLELGDSALYLCASSFTGGGGYSSYNEQFFGPGTRLTVL.

To note about this clone: At one boundary the junction diverges from the germline segment, which might be a read error. The V call is TRBV6-5, the J call TRBJ1-2; D gene uncertain. The CDR3 has 13 amino acids. The germline V gene encodes CDR1 MNHEY and CDR2 SVGAGI. CDR3 loop: CASSYGGYGGYPF. The CDR3 nucleotides are TGTGCCAGCAGTTATGGAGGGTATGGTGGCTACCCCTTC.

J is TRBJ1-2 and V is TRBV2; tentative D call: TRBD1 (6 bases). The V gene's germline CDR1 is SNHLY and CDR2 FYNNEI. V dropped 6 bases and J dropped 6 bases, with 14 bases sitting between them. This CDR3 contains 13 residues. The CDR3 DNA reads as TGTGCCAGCAGCGGACAGTCTAGAGATGGCTACACCTTC. The encoded protein is CASSGQSRDGYTF.

The V gene is TRBV10-3, the J gene TRBJ1-3, with D possibly TRBD1 on 6 matching bases. CDR3 length equals 16 residues. CDR1 and CDR2 (germline): ENHRY, SYGVKD. Trimming removed 6 bases from V and 2 bases from J, with 17 bases in between. The CDR3 is CAIRSRPGTTGNTIYF. Here the CDR3 DNA reads TGTGCCATCAGAAGTCGACCCGGGACAACTGGAAACACCATATATTTT.

In DNA form, the CDR3 reads TGTGCCAGTAACAGGGGCAACACTGAAGCTTTCTTT. Protein sequence: CASNRGNTEAFF. The chain uses TRBV7-6 and TRBJ1-1; 7 bases align to TRBD1. CDR3 length: 12 residues. Germline CDR1 is SGHVS and CDR2 is FNYEAQ. V shed 9 bases and J 2 bases; nucleotides not matched to a gene: 3.

The V gene is TRBV2, the J gene TRBJ2-2, with D tentatively TRBD1 (6 bases). Trimming removed 4 bases at V and 1 base at J, with 16 bases between. Germline V gene data show CDR1 as SNHLY and CDR2 as FYNNEI. The CDR3 runs 17 residues. CDR3 sequence: CASSGGRGDKNTGELFF. The DNA for the CDR3 is TGTGCCAGCAGTGGGGGCAGGGGAGACAAGAACACCGGGGAGCTGTTTTTT.

This clone was seen a single time. The V call is TRBV18, the J call TRBJ1-1, with a weak D call TRBD1 (6 bases). V lost 1 base and J 0 bases, leaving 9 bases between the germline ends. This CDR3 spans 15 amino acids. Germline V lookup: CDR1 KGHSH, CDR2 LQKENI. CDR3 in amino acids: CASSPQDSLNTEAFF. In nucleotides, the CDR3 is TGTGCCAGCTCACCACAGGACAGCTTGAACACTGAAGCTTTCTTT. The full variable domain, its missing parts supplied by reference TRBV18 and TRBJ1-1, is NAGVMQNPRHLVRRRGQEARLRCSPMKGHSHVYWYRQLPEEGLKFMVYLQKENIIDESGMPKERFSAEFPKEGPSILRIQQVVRGDSAAYFCASSPQDSLNTEAFFGQGTRLTVV.

This chain links TRBV28 with TRBJ1-1, with 8 bases that match TRBD1. The V gene's germline CDR1 is MDHEN and CDR2 SYDVKM. This CDR3 spans 18 amino acids. The V gene end was trimmed by 6 bases and the J gene end by 0 bases; junction bases not matched to a gene: 15. The CDR3 region is CASRPTGGRGHMNTEAFF. As DNA, the CDR3 is TGTGCCAGCAGGCCCACAGGGGGTAGGGGGCACATGAACACTGAAGCTTTCTTT.

V is TRBV7-8 and J is TRBJ1-5, with TRBD1 as a possible D gene (5 bases). The CDR3 totals 19 residues. V was trimmed by 2 bases and J by 2 bases, leaving 22 bases between them. CDR1 and CDR2 (germline): SGHVS, FQNEAQ. The CDR3 loop reads CASSLLLFGGGRGNQPQHF. CDR3 DNA sequence: TGTGCCAGCAGCTTATTGTTGTTTGGGGGAGGAAGGGGCAATCAGCCCCAGCATTTT.

This clone was seen once. The chain couples TRBV14 to TRBJ1-2; D ambiguous. The CDR3 contains 13 residues. V lost 2 bases, J lost 3 bases, and 7 bases lay in between. The germline gives CDR1 SGHDN, CDR2 FVKESK. The CDR3 sequence is CASSQYGDYGYTF. The CDR3 region has the DNA TGTGCCAGCAGCCAATACGGGGACTATGGCTACACCTTC.

The gene calls are TRBV10-3 and TRBJ2-7, with TRBD2 matching over 10 bases. This CDR3 is 13 amino acids long. CDR1 is ENHRY and CDR2 is SYGVKD in the germline V gene. Trimming cost V 4 bases and J 7 bases; bases outside gene matches: 4. CDR3 loop: CAISGASGREQYF. The CDR3 coding sequence is TGTGCCATCAGTGGGGCTAGCGGGAGAGAGCAGTACTTC.

The chain joins TRBV28 to TRBJ2-3; 10 nucleotides agree with TRBD2. The CDR3 contains 18 residues. Germline loops: CDR1 MDHEN, CDR2 SYDVKM. V shed 3 bases and J 0 bases; nucleotides not matched to a gene: 9. The CDR3: CASSFPHTTSGSTDTQYF. CDR3 DNA sequence: TGTGCCAGCAGTTTTCCCCACACGACTAGCGGGAGCACAGATACGCAGTATTTT.

This clone came up once. The chain employs TRBV7-9 and TRBJ2-2, with no clear D. This CDR3 comprises 18 residues. CDR1 is SEHNR and CDR2 is FQNEAQ in the germline V gene (reference sequence). The V end lost 3 bases, the J end lost 0 bases, and 17 bases lay between the germline ends. The CDR3, as DNA: TGTGCCAGCAGCTTTCCTGCCGCAGGAACCTCGAACACCGGGGAGCTGTTTTTT. This translates into CASSFPAAGTSNTGELFF.

The chain links TRBV12-5 to TRBJ2-5; TRBD2 might be the D (7 bases). V gave up 0 bases and J gave up 5 bases, with 16 bases separating them. The CDR3 is 16 amino acids. The germline V gene has CDR1 LGHNT and CDR2 FRNRAP. CDR3 protein: CASGLVPWGGWETQYF. The CDR3 DNA follows: TGTGCTAGTGGTTTGGTACCGTGGGGGGGCTGGGAGACCCAGTACTTC.

This sequence joins TRBV28 and TRBJ1-1; no reliable D call. The CDR3 is 15 amino acids. The germline CDR1 and CDR2 sequences are MDHEN and SYDVKM. Trimming pared 2 bases from V and 1 base from J, leaving 11 bases between. This CDR3 reads CASSLRPTGNTEAFF. CDR3 DNA sequence: TGTGCCAGCAGTTTACGCCCAACGGGGAACACTGAAGCTTTCTTT.

The chain employs TRBV18 and TRBJ1-2, with TRBD1 identical over 10 bases. Germline V gene data show CDR1 as KGHSH and CDR2 as LQKENI. V trimming: 5 bases; J trimming: 6 bases; junction bases outside the gene matches: 3. The CDR3 runs 13 residues. CDR3 region: CASSTGTGDGYTF. The CDR3 coding sequence is TGTGCCAGCTCAACCGGGACAGGGGATGGCTACACCTTC.

This chain connects TRBV28 to TRBJ2-2; D perhaps matches TRBD2 (6 bases). Trimming shortened V by 6 bases and J by 4 bases, and 12 bases separated the two germline ends. The CDR3 is made up of 14 amino acids. CDR1 and CDR2 from the germline V gene are MDHEN and SYDVKM. The CDR3 region has the DNA TGTGCCAGCAGAACCCCCGGGGGCACCGGGGAGCTGTTTTTT. Its protein is CASRTPGGTGELFF. Drawing the rest from reference TRBV28 and TRBJ2-2, the complete variable domain is DVKVTQSSRYLVKRTGEKVFLECVQDMDHENMFWYRQDPGLGLRLIYFSYDVKMKEKGDIPEGYSVSREKKERFSLILESASTNQTSMYLCASRTPGGTGELFFGEGSRLTVL.

This rearrangement joins TRBV11-2 to TRBJ2-3, with 8 bases that match TRBD2. V gave up 1 base and J gave up 1 base; unmatched junction bases: 7. CDR1 is SGHAT, CDR2 FQNNGV, per germline. This CDR3 is built from 17 residues. The chain's CDR3 is CASSLGASGSGTDTQYF. For the CDR3, the DNA is TGTGCCAGCAGCTTAGGAGCCAGCGGGAGTGGCACAGATACGCAGTATTTT. Variable domain in full (rest from reference TRBV11-2 and TRBJ2-3): EAGVAQSPRYKIIEKRQSVAFWCNPISGHATLYWYQQILGQGPKLLIQFQNNGVVDDSQLPKDRFSAERLKGVDSTLKIQPAKLEDSAVYLCASSLGASGSGTDTQYFGPGTRLTVL.

This chain connects TRBV2 to TRBJ2-7; 7 nucleotides line up with TRBD1. Losses at the gene ends were 8 bases for V and 2 bases for J; bases not matched to a gene: 6. Germline V lookup: CDR1 SNHLY, CDR2 FYNNEI. The length of the CDR3 is 13 residues. The CDR3 DNA reads as TGTGCCAGCGTTTGGGACAGTACCTACGAGCAGTACTTC. Translation: CASVWDSTYEQYF.

The chain carries TRBV7-5 and TRBJ2-1; TRBD2 is the table's D call and was not checked against the DNA. TRBV7-5 is a pseudogene locus. There are 16 residues in the CDR3. This chain's CDR3 is CARSSPTSGGNNEQFF. The CDR3 DNA reads TGTGCCAGAAGCTCACCAACTAGCGGGGGGAACAATGAGCAGTTCTTC.

This clone was recorded only once. V is TRBV2 and J is TRBJ1-4, with unresolved D. The V end lost 3 bases, the J end lost 0 bases, and 8 bases lay between the germline ends. The CDR3 sequence is 15 residues long. From germline, CDR1 is SNHLY and CDR2 FYNNEI. The CDR3 sequence is CASSDRVATNEKLFF. CDR3 DNA sequence: TGTGCCAGCAGTGATAGAGTGGCAACTAATGAAAAACTGTTTTTT.

This clone was seen just once. The chain joins TRBV6-6 to TRBJ2-1; 7 positions agree with TRBD2. The CDR3 length is 16 residues. V trimming: 4 bases; J trimming: 4 bases; junction bases outside the gene matches: 10. CDR1 and CDR2 from the germline V gene are MNHNY and SVGAGI (reference sequence). The CDR3 bases are TGTGCCAGCAGTTTTCCTAGCGGAGAATTTTACAATGAGCAGTTCTTC. Translated: CASSFPSGEFYNEQFF.

CDR3 protein: CASSGQGMVGYTF. CDR3 in DNA: TGTGCCAGCAGTGGACAGGGTATGGTTGGCTACACCTTC. This chain links TRBV6-1 with TRBJ1-2; 7 nucleotides line up with TRBD1. With 4 bases clipped from V and 7 bases from J, the junction kept 6 bases outside the gene matches. Germline CDR1 MNHNS, CDR2 SASEGT. This CDR3 is 13 amino acids long.

The chain carries TRBV9 and TRBJ1-2; D uncertain. Germline-derived CDR1 and CDR2 are SGDLS and YYNGEE. Between the trimmed V and J ends, which lost 0 bases and 7 bases, there was a span of 16 bases. The CDR3 totals 15 residues. This CDR3 reads CASSVGEGGIAGYTF. For the CDR3, the DNA is TGTGCCAGCAGCGTAGGTGAGGGTGGGATTGCTGGCTACACCTTC.